This record concerns one T cell receptor beta chain sequence. This specimen belongs to a study of blood T cell repertoires in COVID-19. Trimming took off 5 bases at V and 1 base at J, with 12 bases between the two ends. This CDR3 spans 14 amino acids. CDR1 SEHNR and CDR2 FQNEAQ come from the germline V gene (reference sequence). As processed by the authors: Quantification of nucleated cells was approximated via reference gene primer amplification. Libraries were prepared by immunoSEQ multiplex PCR; TCRdb keeps only in-frame clonotypes and omits some of them. D and trimming come from the DNA, and the V and J calls and clone size come from that table. The sample holds about 240,000 clones; around 83% are singletons and the top ten take 3.4%.

This TCR derives from a woman younger than 35 with acute or convalescent COVID-19. V gene TRBV7-9 combines with J gene TRBJ2-7; D is perhaps TRBD2 (5 bases). Sequencing was carried out using peripheral blood. DNA for the CDR3: TGTGCCAGCAGCACAACACGGGAATCCTACGAGCAGTACTTC. This codes for CASSTTRESYEQYF.